One sample yielded the 5 T cell receptor beta chains listed below, sequenced in a study of T cell repertoires in cytomegalovirus infection. TCRdb itself ran the reads through MiXCR, one entry per CDR3 protein. The sample yields more than 95,000 distinct CDR3 sequences, around 30% seen once. These TCRs' antigens remain unknown. Here the sequenced sample was CD8+ T cells from cultured PBMCs, taken from culture after CMV antigen stimulation. The receptors come from a human donor in good health (CMV status not recorded). Some clones in this sample may be carry-over from other donors' samples.

The rearrangement uses TRBV4-1 and TRBJ2-4; D is ambiguous. Germline-derived CDR1 and CDR2 are MGHRA and YSYEKL. V dropped 0 bases and J dropped 8 bases, with 11 bases sitting between them. The CDR3 totals 14 residues. The CDR3: CASSQEHHGDIQYF. Here the CDR3 DNA reads TGCGCCAGCAGCCAAGAACATCATGGGGACATTCAGTACTTC.

V and J are TRBV6-5 and TRBJ2-3; 8 bases are a match to TRBD1. The CDR3 spans 14 residues. With 6 bases clipped from V and 1 base from J, the junction kept 3 bases outside the gene matches. In germline, CDR1 is MNHEY, CDR2 SVGAGI. In nucleotides, the CDR3 is TGTGCCAGCAGGACGACAGGGGGCACAGATACGCAGTATTTT. It translates to CASRTTGGTDTQYF.

This clonotype was found a few times. The chain carries TRBV12-3 or TRBV12-4 and TRBJ1-1; D is undetermined. Trimming took off 5 bases at V and 7 bases at J, with 11 bases between the two ends. The CDR3 is 12 amino acids. CDR3 sequence (DNA): TGTGCCAGCAGTCTTAGTGGGGTTGAAGCTTTCTTT. Its translation is CASSLSGVEAFF.

The rearrangement uses TRBV2 and TRBJ2-7, with a weak D call TRBD1 (5 bases). Germline assignment: CDR1 SNHLY and CDR2 FYNNEI. The CDR3 runs to 13 residues. The ends were cut back, 3 bases at V and 4 bases at J, with 10 bases in the middle. CDR3 in amino acids: CASSETASYEQYF. DNA for the CDR3: TGTGCCAGCAGTGAGACAGCTTCTTACGAGCAGTACTTC.

This clonotype appeared a few times. The chain joins TRBV7-6 to TRBJ1-5; 9 bases line up with TRBD1. Germline loops: CDR1 SGHVS, CDR2 FNYEAQ. This CDR3 is 17 amino acids long. With V trimmed by 1 base and J by 2 bases, 6 bases remained unmatched. In nucleotides, the CDR3 is TGTGCCAGCAGCTTAGGAGGGACAGGGATGGGCAATCAGCCCCAGCATTTT. It encodes CASSLGGTGMGNQPQHF.